Listed below are T cell receptor beta chains from one sample, sequenced in a study of T cell repertoires in cytomegalovirus infection. TCRdb used MiXCR to reprocess the reads, holding one entry per CDR3 protein. The data contain hundreds of thousands of distinct CDR3 sequences, roughly 42% of them singletons. These TCRs are of unknown antigen specificity. This specimen consisted of cultured PBMCs, obtained from culture after CMV antigen stimulation. The receptors were sampled from a human donor in good health (CMV status not recorded). Some clones in this sample may be carry-over from other donors' samples. CDR3s include the opening cysteine and the closing phenylalanine or tryptophan. D genes are given only for firm matches. Some rows have no size entry. The others give once, few or many, or a class for an expanded clone.

v_call: TRBV12-3/TRBV12-4; clone_size: -; d_call: TRBD1; j_call: TRBJ2-5; cdr3_nt: TGTGCCAGCAGCCGGACAGGGAGAGTGGAGACCCAGTACTTC; cdr3_aa: CASSRTGRVETQYF
v_call: TRBV28; clone_size: -; d_call: -; j_call: TRBJ1-6; cdr3_nt: TGTGCCACACGGGAGGACCCAGGGAATTCACCCCTCCACTTT; cdr3_aa: CATREDPGNSPLHF
v_call: TRBV24-1; clone_size: -; d_call: TRBD2; j_call: TRBJ2-1; cdr3_nt: TGTGCCACCAGTGATCCTAGCGGAGAGGAGCAGGAACGGTCCCACAATGAGCAGTTCTTC; cdr3_aa: CATSDPSGEEQERSHNEQFF
v_call: TRBV11-2; clone_size: -; d_call: TRBD2; j_call: TRBJ2-1; cdr3_nt: TGTGCCAGCAGCTTCACTAGCGGGAGCAATGAGCAGTTCTTC; cdr3_aa: CASSFTSGSNEQFF
v_call: TRBV7-2; clone_size: -; d_call: -; j_call: TRBJ2-3; cdr3_nt: TGTGCCAGCAGCTTAGGACAGAGGTGGGATACGCAGTATTTT; cdr3_aa: CASSLGQRWDTQYF
v_call: TRBV25-1; clone_size: once; d_call: TRBD1; j_call: TRBJ2-5; cdr3_nt: TGTGCCAGCAGTAGGTGGGACAGCTTTGGGACCCAGTACTTC; cdr3_aa: CASSRWDSFGTQYF
v_call: TRBV11-2; clone_size: few; d_call: TRBD2; j_call: TRBJ2-1; cdr3_nt: TGTGCCAGCAGACTAGCGGGAAGCTCCTACAATGAGCAGTTCTTC; cdr3_aa: CASRLAGSSYNEQFF
v_call: TRBV7-2; clone_size: -; d_call: TRBD2; j_call: TRBJ2-1; cdr3_nt: TGTGCCAGCAGACAGCGCGCCGGGACTATATCCGATGAGCAGTTCTTC; cdr3_aa: CASRQRAGTISDEQFF
v_call: TRBV15; clone_size: -; d_call: -; j_call: TRBJ1-4; cdr3_nt: TGTGCCACCAGCTTGTTGGATCTTGGTGAAAAACTGTTTTTT; cdr3_aa: CATSLLDLGEKLFF
v_call: TRBV7-2; clone_size: -; d_call: TRBD2; j_call: TRBJ2-7; cdr3_nt: TGTGCCAGCAGCTTAGGTGCTAGCGGAGATTACGAGCAGTACTTC; cdr3_aa: CASSLGASGDYEQYF
v_call: TRBV15; clone_size: once; d_call: TRBD1; j_call: TRBJ2-7; cdr3_nt: TGTGCCACCAGCAGGGCCGGGACAGTTTACGAGCAGTACTTC; cdr3_aa: CATSRAGTVYEQYF
v_call: TRBV27; clone_size: -; d_call: -; j_call: TRBJ2-2; cdr3_nt: TGTGCCAGCAGTTTGGGAGGGGGCGCGCCCGGGGAGCTGTTTTTT; cdr3_aa: CASSLGGGAPGELFF
v_call: TRBV6-2/TRBV6-3; clone_size: once; d_call: -; j_call: TRBJ1-5; cdr3_nt: TGTGCCAGCAGAAGGGATGGCAATCAGCCCCAGCATTTT; cdr3_aa: CASRRDGNQPQHF
v_call: TRBV7-2; clone_size: -; d_call: -; j_call: TRBJ2-5; cdr3_nt: TGTGCCAGCAGCCCATACGGGGCCGAGAAGACCCAGTACTTC; cdr3_aa: CASSPYGAEKTQYF
v_call: TRBV7-2; clone_size: -; d_call: -; j_call: TRBJ2-4; cdr3_nt: TGTGCCAGCAGCTTCAGCAGCAGAGCAGCCAAAAACATTCAGTACTTC; cdr3_aa: CASSFSSRAAKNIQYF
v_call: TRBV12-3/TRBV12-4; clone_size: few; d_call: -; j_call: TRBJ1-3; cdr3_nt: TGTGCCAGCAGTTTAAACATAAACACCATATATTTT; cdr3_aa: CASSLNINTIYF
v_call: TRBV12-5; clone_size: few; d_call: -; j_call: TRBJ1-2; cdr3_nt: TGTGCTAGTGGTTTGGTACTAGGGAATGGCTACACCTTC; cdr3_aa: CASGLVLGNGYTF
v_call: TRBV5-4; clone_size: -; d_call: -; j_call: TRBJ2-7; cdr3_nt: TGTGCCGAAGGAGGGAGGCCCTCCTACGAGCAGTACTTC; cdr3_aa: CAEGGRPSYEQYF
v_call: TRBV12-3/TRBV12-4; clone_size: -; d_call: TRBD1; j_call: TRBJ1-1; cdr3_nt: TGTGCCAGCAGTTTAATCGACAGGGTGAACACTGAAGCTTTCTTT; cdr3_aa: CASSLIDRVNTEAFF
v_call: TRBV5-5; clone_size: once; d_call: -; j_call: TRBJ2-7; cdr3_nt: TGTGCCAGCAGCCCGGATAGTGACGAGCAGTACTTC; cdr3_aa: CASSPDSDEQYF
v_call: TRBV20-1; clone_size: -; d_call: -; j_call: TRBJ2-7; cdr3_nt: TGCAGTGCTAGTTCAGCGGGCTACGAGCAGTACTTC; cdr3_aa: CSASSAGYEQYF
v_call: TRBV4-1; clone_size: -; d_call: -; j_call: TRBJ2-1; cdr3_nt: TGCGCCAGCAGCCAAGCTCCAGGGGCAGATGGGGTTAATGAGCAGTTCTTC; cdr3_aa: CASSQAPGADGVNEQFF
v_call: TRBV28; clone_size: -; d_call: TRBD2; j_call: TRBJ2-2; cdr3_nt: TGTGCCAGCTCAGCGGGGAGATACACCGGGGAGCTGTTTTTT; cdr3_aa: CASSAGRYTGELFF
v_call: TRBV6-1; clone_size: few; d_call: -; j_call: TRBJ2-5; cdr3_nt: TGTGCCAGCAGTTTCCCCCAGTGGGGAGTTAATAACTTC; cdr3_aa: CASSFPQWGVNNF
v_call: TRBV7-8; clone_size: -; d_call: TRBD2; j_call: TRBJ2-1; cdr3_nt: TGTGCCAGCAGCTTAGTCCCCGGGACTAGCGGAAACAATGAGCAGTTCTTC; cdr3_aa: CASSLVPGTSGNNEQFF
v_call: TRBV19; clone_size: -; d_call: -; j_call: TRBJ2-1; cdr3_nt: TGTGCCAGTAGTACGGGACAACCGGCGGGTGAGCAGTTCTTC; cdr3_aa: CASSTGQPAGEQFF
v_call: TRBV7-6; clone_size: -; d_call: TRBD1; j_call: TRBJ2-2; cdr3_nt: TGTGCCAGCAGCGGCAACTTGGGACAGGGCGACACCGGGGAGCTGTTTTTT; cdr3_aa: CASSGNLGQGDTGELFF
v_call: TRBV7-9; clone_size: few; d_call: -; j_call: TRBJ1-1; cdr3_nt: TGTGCCAGCGGTTCAGGATTTATGAACACTGAAGCTTTCTTT; cdr3_aa: CASGSGFMNTEAFF
v_call: TRBV7-2; clone_size: many; d_call: TRBD1; j_call: TRBJ1-1; cdr3_nt: TGTGCCAGCAGCTCTCCCAGGACAGGCTTGAACACTGAAGCTTTCTTT; cdr3_aa: CASSSPRTGLNTEAFF
v_call: TRBV7-2; clone_size: many; d_call: -; j_call: TRBJ1-2; cdr3_nt: TGTGCCAGCAGCTTACATCGGGGCGATTACGGCTACACCTTC; cdr3_aa: CASSLHRGDYGYTF
v_call: TRBV7-2; clone_size: once; d_call: -; j_call: TRBJ1-3; cdr3_nt: TGTGCCAGCAGCCCCGGTGGAGGGCACTCTGGAAACACCATATATTTT; cdr3_aa: CASSPGGGHSGNTIYF
v_call: TRBV9; clone_size: -; d_call: -; j_call: TRBJ1-2; cdr3_nt: TGTGCCAGCAGCGTAGGAGGGACATTGAACTATGGCTACACCTTC; cdr3_aa: CASSVGGTLNYGYTF